These 15 T cell receptor beta chains share one sample of origin, sequenced in a study of blood T cells in healthy people across ages. The use of a sample-barcoded 5' primer and a J-beta primer mix characterized a second PCR of about 7 to 12 cycles. Using its own MiXCR run on the 5' RACE reads, TCRdb lists one record per CDR3 protein. The table shows about 640,000 distinct CDR3 sequences, with about 54% occurring only once. What was sequenced was blood. Receptor source: a man aged 55-75 years in good health.

This clonotype was observed a few times. J is TRBJ2-5 and V is TRBV4-1; no firm D call. The V end was cut by 0 bases, the J end by 5 bases, with 10 bases between. Germline V gives CDR1 MGHRA, CDR2 YSYEKL. The CDR3 sequence is 14 residues long. CDR3 sequence: CASSQDKDWETQYF. CDR3 nucleotide sequence: TGCGCCAGCAGCCAAGACAAAGACTGGGAGACCCAGTACTTC.

This clonotype occurred a few times. This chain joins TRBV6-5 and TRBJ2-3; D remains unclear. The CDR3 has 12 amino acids. CDR1 and CDR2 (germline): MNHEY, SVGAGI. The V gene lost 10 bases and the J gene lost 2 bases, with 10 bases spanning the gap. CDR3 nucleotides: TGTGCCACACGGGTACTCACAGATACGCAGTATTTT. Protein sequence: CATRVLTDTQYF.

The J gene is TRBJ2-5, the V gene TRBV29-1, with unresolved D. Germline CDR1 and CDR2: SQVTM and ANQGSEA. V gave up 2 bases and J gave up 5 bases, with 15 bases separating them. CDR3 size: 14 residues. Written as DNA, the CDR3 is TGCAGCGTTGAAAGAGGTGGAGTTGGTGAGACCCAGTACTTC. This sequence encodes CSVERGGVGETQYF.

The table lists this clonotype with a few counts. The gene calls are TRBV14 and TRBJ2-1; D unresolved. The CDR3 spans 13 residues. From germline, CDR1 is SGHDN and CDR2 FVKESK. Deletions cut 1 base from V and 8 bases from J, with 9 bases between. CDR3 sequence (DNA): TGTGCCAGCAGCCAAGGGGGTTTTTATGAGCAGTTCTTC. Amino acid sequence: CASSQGGFYEQFF.

The chain carries TRBV10-3 and TRBJ2-5; 13 nucleotides match TRBD2. Germline V gene sequence: CDR1 ENHRY, CDR2 SYGVKD. Trimming removed 7 bases from V and 11 bases from J; junction bases left unmatched: 13. This CDR3 has 15 amino acids. As DNA, the CDR3 is TGTGCCATCAAGACCGGGACTAGCGGGGACAATGAGCAGTACTTC. Translation gives CAIKTGTSGDNEQYF.

This chain connects TRBV7-2 to TRBJ2-5; D is perhaps TRBD1 (5 bases). The DNA end lines up better with TRBJ2-7; the J call may be wrong. Per the germline V gene, CDR1 is SGHTA and CDR2 is FQGNSA. CDR3 length: 14 amino acids. Written as DNA, the CDR3 is TGTGCCAGCAGCTGGGCCAAGGGGCCATACGAGCAGTACTTC. Amino acid sequence: CASSWAKGPYEQYF.

This rearrangement joins TRBV20-1 to TRBJ1-2, with a possible D match to TRBD1 (5 bases). V shed 3 bases and J shed 5 bases, with 19 bases lying between them. Germline values: CDR1 DFQATT, CDR2 SNEGSKA (reference sequence). This CDR3 spans 15 amino acids. CDR3 region: CSARLGADPNYGYTF. DNA for the CDR3: TGCAGTGCTAGGCTAGGGGCCGATCCAAATTATGGCTACACCTTC.

The chain joins TRBV19 to TRBJ1-5; D may be TRBD1 (6 bases). The CDR3 totals 12 residues. The germline V gene encodes CDR1 LNHDA and CDR2 SQIVND (reference sequence). Deletions cut 8 bases from V and 3 bases from J, with 8 bases between. The CDR3 protein is CASWDNNQPQHF. Written as DNA, the CDR3 is TGTGCCAGTTGGGACAACAATCAGCCCCAGCATTTT.

This clonotype was seen at least ten times. V is TRBV6-2 or TRBV6-3 and J is TRBJ2-7; D is tentatively TRBD1 or TRBD2 (5 bases each). Germline V CDR1 and CDR2: MNHEY, SVGEGT. V was trimmed by 6 bases and J by 0 bases, leaving 15 bases between them. The CDR3 contains 15 residues. The CDR3 sequence is CASRLRDGSSYEQYF. CDR3 coding DNA: TGTGCCAGCAGACTCCGGGACGGAAGCTCCTACGAGCAGTACTTC.

The CDR3 protein is CASSYDDRASYTF. CDR3 DNA: TGTGCCAGCAGTTACGACGACAGGGCGAGCTACACCTTC. The chain carries TRBV6-5 and TRBJ1-2; 7 bases fit TRBD1. From germline, CDR1 is MNHEY and CDR2 SVGAGI. The CDR3 runs 13 residues. The V gene end was trimmed by 2 bases and the J gene end by 9 bases; junction bases not matched to a gene: 6.

The chain joins TRBV5-6 to TRBJ2-5; 10 bases match TRBD1. The CDR3 is made up of 19 amino acids. V shed 4 bases, J shed 0 bases, and the junction held 15 bases outside the gene matches. Looked up from germline, CDR1 is SGHDT and CDR2 is YYEEEE. The CDR3 region has the DNA TGTGCCAGCAGCACAATCACTCCGGGACAGGGGATTTACCAAGAGACCCAGTACTTC. As protein: CASSTITPGQGIYQETQYF.

The genes are TRBV6-5 and TRBJ2-7; D is uncertain. The ends were cut back, 4 bases at V and 3 bases at J, with 7 bases in the middle. CDR3 length: 12 amino acids. Germline V gene lookup returns CDR1 MNHEY and CDR2 SVGAGI. The CDR3 DNA is TGTGCCAGCAGTTCTATACGCTACGAGCAGTACTTC. Amino acids: CASSSIRYEQYF.

This clonotype occurred once. J is TRBJ1-1 and V is TRBV7-2, with unresolved D. Germline CDR1 and CDR2: SGHTA and FQGNSA. This CDR3 has 13 residues. The V end was cut by 5 bases, the J end by 1 base, with 8 bases between. The CDR3 loop reads CASSPHQNTEAFF. The CDR3 region has the DNA TGTGCCAGCAGCCCCCACCAGAACACTGAAGCTTTCTTT. Complete variable domain (other parts from reference TRBV7-2 and TRBJ1-1): GAGVSQSPSNKVTEKGKDVELRCDPISGHTALYWYRQSLGQGLEFLIYFQGNSAPDKSGLPSDRFSAERTGGSVSTLTIQRTQQEDSAVYLCASSPHQNTEAFFGQGTRLTVV.

This rearrangement joins TRBV4-2 to TRBJ2-1, with 9 nucleotides matching TRBD2. The V and J ends lost 0 bases and 3 bases, in that order; junction bases with no gene match: 0. The CDR3 sequence is 15 residues long. The germline V gene encodes CDR1 LGHNA and CDR2 YNFKEQ. This CDR3 is CASSQERGGYNEQFF. The CDR3 coding sequence is TGTGCCAGCAGCCAAGAGCGGGGGGGCTACAATGAGCAGTTCTTC.

The rearrangement joins TRBV5-1 to TRBJ1-6; D possibly corresponds to TRBD1 (5 bases). Germline values: CDR1 SGHRS, CDR2 YFSETQ. V lost 2 bases and J lost 0, with 9 bases in between. CDR3 length: 16 residues. The CDR3 bases are TGCGCCAGCAGCTTCAGGGAGAGCTCCTATAATTCACCCCTCCACTTT. Its translation: CASSFRESSYNSPLHF.